The sequence of this T cell receptor beta chain was determined in a study of blood T cell repertoires in COVID-19. Profiling relied on immunoSEQ multiplex PCR, and the TCRdb table lists in-frame clones only, not all of them. The sample lists about 280,000 clones, around 85% occurring once. The source is a woman aged 45-65 years who had recovered from COVID-19. The sample was PBMCs or T cells enriched from blood (not recorded which).

CDR3 region: CASTKAGGPGEQYF. The DNA of the CDR3 is TGTGCCAGTACCAAAGCGGGAGGGCCTGGCGAGCAGTACTTC. The V gene is TRBV19, the J gene TRBJ2-7; 10 positions agree with TRBD2. V dropped 7 bases and J dropped 6; count of bases not matched to a gene: 9. Germline V CDR1 and CDR2: LNHDA, SQIVND (reference sequence). The CDR3 totals 14 residues.